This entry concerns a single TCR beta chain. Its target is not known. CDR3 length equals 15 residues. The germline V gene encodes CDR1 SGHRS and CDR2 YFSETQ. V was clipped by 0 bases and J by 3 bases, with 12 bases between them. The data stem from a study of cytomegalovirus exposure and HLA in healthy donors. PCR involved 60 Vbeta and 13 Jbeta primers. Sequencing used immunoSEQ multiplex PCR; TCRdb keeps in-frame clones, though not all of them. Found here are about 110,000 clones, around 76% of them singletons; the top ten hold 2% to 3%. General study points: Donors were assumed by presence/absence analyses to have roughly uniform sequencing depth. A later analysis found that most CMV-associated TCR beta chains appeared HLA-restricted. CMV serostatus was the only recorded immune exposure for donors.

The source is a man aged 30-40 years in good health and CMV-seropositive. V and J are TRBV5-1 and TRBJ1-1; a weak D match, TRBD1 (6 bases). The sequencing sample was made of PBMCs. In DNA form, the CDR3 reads TGCGCCAGCAGCTTGGCGGGGGGCTCCTACACTGAAGCTTTCTTT. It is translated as CASSLAGGSYTEAFF. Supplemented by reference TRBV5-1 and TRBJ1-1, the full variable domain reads KAGVTQTPRYLIKTRGQQVTLSCSPISGHRSVSWYQQTPGQGLQFLFEYFSETQRNKGNFPGRFSGRQFSNSRSEMNVSTLELGDSALYLCASSLAGGSYTEAFFGQGTRLTVV.